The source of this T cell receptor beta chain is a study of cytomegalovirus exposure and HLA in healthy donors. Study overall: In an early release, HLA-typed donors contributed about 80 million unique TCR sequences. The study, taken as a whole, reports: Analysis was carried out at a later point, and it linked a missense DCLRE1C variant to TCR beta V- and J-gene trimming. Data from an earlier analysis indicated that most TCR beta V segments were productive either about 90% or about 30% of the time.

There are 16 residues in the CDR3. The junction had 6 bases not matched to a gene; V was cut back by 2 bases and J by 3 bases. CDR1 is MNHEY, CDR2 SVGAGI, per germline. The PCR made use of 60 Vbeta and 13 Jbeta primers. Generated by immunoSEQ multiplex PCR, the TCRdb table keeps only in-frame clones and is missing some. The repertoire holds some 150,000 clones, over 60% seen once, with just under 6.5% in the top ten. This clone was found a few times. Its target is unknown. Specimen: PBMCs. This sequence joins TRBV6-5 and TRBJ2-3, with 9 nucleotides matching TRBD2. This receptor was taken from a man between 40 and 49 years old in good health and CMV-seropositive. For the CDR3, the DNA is TGTGCCAGCAGTTACAGTAGCGGGGGTCCAACAGATACGCAGTATTTT. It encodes CASSYSSGGPTDTQYF.